This section outlines one T cell receptor (beta chain) sequence together with its context. Its target is unknown. Researchers ran the PCR with 60 Vbeta and 13 Jbeta primers. Sequencing was performed with immunoSEQ multiplex PCR; in TCRdb, only in-frame clones are kept and a portion is missing. Among 180,000 or so clones, 70% to 85% were seen once, and the ten largest hold more than 3%. This CDR3 has 12 residues. Looked up from germline, CDR1 is SGDLS and CDR2 is YYNGEE. V shed 6 bases and J shed 9 bases, with 13 bases lying between them. The sample is drawn from a study of cytomegalovirus exposure and HLA in healthy donors. General study points: V segments that were indistinguishable, TRBV6-2 and TRBV6-3 among them, were omitted from analysis. Within a later analysis, the majority of CMV-associated TCR beta chains appeared HLA-restricted. Most TCR beta V segments were productive about 87% or about 30% of the time in an earlier analysis.

The sequence came from a woman aged 55 to 70 in good health and CMV-seropositive. The chain has TRBV9 and TRBJ1-5, with no clear D. Sequenced: PBMCs. In nucleotides, the CDR3 is TGTGCCAGCACACTATCTAGATCGCCCCAGCATTTT. It codes for CASTLSRSPQHF.